This T cell receptor (beta chain) was sequenced for a study of cytomegalovirus exposure and HLA in healthy donors. The study ran its PCR with 60 Vbeta and 13 Jbeta primers. TCRdb's copy holds only in-frame clones and misses some; the assay was immunoSEQ multiplex PCR. The repertoire holds about 160,000 clones, with about 88% as singletons. The germline V gene encodes CDR1 MRHNA and CDR2 SNTAGT. V trimming: 7 bases; J trimming: 5 bases; junction bases outside the gene matches: 10. This CDR3 has 15 amino acids. This sequence was found in a young man in good health and CMV-seropositive. The sequencing input was PBMCs. V and J are TRBV6-4 and TRBJ2-5; 10 nucleotides match TRBD2. The DNA of the CDR3 is TGTGCCAGCACTGTTGTTAGCGGGAGGTCCGAGACCCAGTACTTC. This codes for CASTVVSGRSETQYF.